This entry lists 4 T cell receptor beta chains sequenced from one sample in a study of cytomegalovirus exposure and HLA in healthy donors. The PCR was carried out with 60 Vbeta primers and 13 Jbeta primers. Sequenced by immunoSEQ multiplex PCR; TCRdb stores in-frame clones only, minus some. In the table there are approximately 150,000 clones, around four fifths of which are singletons. The sample comprised PBMCs. The origin of the receptors is a woman aged 50 to 60 in good health and CMV-seronegative.

This chain connects TRBV6-5 to TRBJ1-2; 9 bases map to TRBD1. This CDR3 is 15 amino acids long. The V segment lost 5 bases and the J segment 3 bases; nucleotides outside the gene matches: 7. Germline assignment: CDR1 MNHEY and CDR2 SVGAGI. The CDR3 nucleotides are TGTGCCAGCAGTACGGTCCGGGACAGGGACTATGGCTACACCTTC. Translation: CASSTVRDRDYGYTF.

The chain links TRBV6-5 to TRBJ1-3; D is possibly TRBD1 (5 bases). CDR1 and CDR2 (germline): MNHEY, SVGAGI. V dropped 6 bases and J dropped 0 bases, with 12 bases sitting between them. The CDR3 spans 15 residues. The CDR3 DNA is TGTGCCAGCAGCAGGAAAGGGGACTCTGGAAACACCATATATTTT. As protein: CASSRKGDSGNTIYF.

The chain couples TRBV5-6 to TRBJ1-2; D gene unclear. This CDR3 comprises 14 residues. V was trimmed by 4 bases and J by 6 bases, leaving 16 bases between them. Per germline, CDR1 SGHDT and CDR2 YYEEEE. The chain's CDR3 is CASSPGSWRDGYTF. The CDR3 DNA is TGTGCCAGCAGCCCCGGGTCTTGGAGGGATGGCTACACCTTC.

V gene TRBV27 combines with J gene TRBJ2-3, with 7 bases matching TRBD2. Germline assignment: CDR1 MNHEY and CDR2 SMNVEV (reference sequence). With 2 bases clipped from V and 1 base from J, the junction kept 6 bases outside the gene matches. The CDR3 is 16 amino acids. As DNA, the CDR3 is TGTGCCAGCAGTTTACTCGCGGGAGCGGGCACAGATACGCAGTATTTT. Encoded protein: CASSLLAGAGTDTQYF.